Listed below are T cell receptor beta chains from one sample, sequenced in a study of Graves' ophthalmopathy and Graves' hyperthyroidism. One entry per CDR3 protein, called by TCRdb with MiXCR from the multiplex PCR reads. The sample includes 650,000 to 900,000 distinct CDR3 sequences, roughly 40% of them seen just once. The sample taken for sequencing was peripheral blood. The receptor source for this set is an adult man with Graves' ophthalmopathy. The CDR3 runs from the conserved cysteine through the conserved F or W. The D gene is left open where the match is weak. A clone size is listed for some rows: how often the clone was seen (once, few, many), or a class if it is expanded.

many	TRBD1	TRBJ1-1	TRBV24-1	CATSDPGQVTEAFF	TGTGCCACCAGTGATCCTGGACAGGTCACTGAAGCTTTCTTT
many	NA	TRBJ1-2	TRBV5-8	CASSLGPDDYGYTF	TGTGCCAGCAGCTTGGGTCCAGACGACTATGGCTACACCTTC
many	TRBD1	TRBJ2-5	TRBV7-9	CASNTQGTGAGETQYF	TGTGCCAGCAACACCCAAGGGACAGGGGCGGGGGAGACCCAGTACTTC
many	TRBD1	TRBJ1-2	TRBV24-1	CATSDATGGDYGYTF	TGTGCCACCAGTGATGCTACAGGGGGCGACTATGGCTACACCTTC
NA	NA	TRBJ2-7	TRBV6-6	CASSYSQGRTYEQYF	TGTGCCAGCAGTTACTCCCAGGGCAGAACCTACGAGCAGTACTTC
NA	TRBD1	TRBJ1-2	TRBV25-1	CASSPRRDRGYYGYTF	TGTGCCAGCTCACCACGCCGGGACAGGGGATACTATGGCTACACCTTC
few	NA	TRBJ1-2	TRBV5-1	CASSLEGRGRDGYTF	TGCGCCAGCAGCTTGGAGGGCAGGGGTAGGGATGGCTACACCTTC
NA	NA	TRBJ2-2	TRBV25-1	CASSESQATNTGELFF	TGTGCCAGCAGTGAGTCCCAGGCAACGAACACCGGGGAGCTGTTTTTT
few	TRBD1	TRBJ2-7	TRBV9	CASSLTGTGGSFSYEQYF	TGTGCCAGCAGTTTAACCGGGACAGGGGGTTCCTTCTCCTACGAGCAGTACTTC
NA	NA	TRBJ1-5	TRBV2	CASSEGGGWGNQPQHF	TGTGCCAGCAGTGAGGGGGGGGGATGGGGCAATCAGCCCCAGCATTTT
few	TRBD1	TRBJ1-5	TRBV24-1	CATSDPGTVHGNQPQHF	TGTGCCACCAGTGACCCAGGGACAGTCCATGGCAATCAGCCCCAGCATTTT
NA	NA	TRBJ2-2	TRBV25-1	CASSYVAGNGLTNTGELFF	TGTGCCAGCAGTTACGTGGCAGGGAACGGCCTAACGAACACCGGGGAGCTGTTTTTT
NA	NA	TRBJ1-5	TRBV7-9	CASSQPREGSNQPQHF	TGCGCCAGCAGCCAACCCAGGGAGGGGAGCAATCAGCCCCAGCATTTT
NA	NA	TRBJ2-5	TRBV7-2	CASSLDGRQETQYF	TGTGCCAGCAGCTTAGACGGGCGCCAGGAGACCCAGTACTTC
once	NA	TRBJ1-4	TRBV10-3	CAISSRQVEKLFF	TGTGCCATCAGTTCCCGACAGGTAGAAAAACTGTTTTTT
many	NA	TRBJ1-5	TRBV2	CASSEEQGVQPQHF	TGTGCCAGCAGTGAAGAACAGGGAGTCCAGCCCCAGCATTTT
NA	TRBD2	TRBJ2-7	TRBV20-1	CSARDLSGGLYEQYF	TGCAGTGCTAGAGATCTAAGCGGGGGCCTCTACGAGCAGTACTTC
few	TRBD1	TRBJ2-7	TRBV20-1	CSADREVTYEQYF	TGCAGTGCGGACAGGGAGGTAACCTACGAGCAGTACTTC
NA	TRBD1	TRBJ1-2	TRBV20-1	CSASDPGQNYGYTF	TGCAGTGCCTCCGATCCGGGACAGAACTATGGCTACACCTTC
few	NA	TRBJ1-1	TRBV7-9	CASSLVQGFGDTEAFF	TGTGCCAGCAGCTTAGTACAGGGATTTGGCGACACTGAAGCTTTCTTT
many	NA	TRBJ1-1	TRBV15	CATSRVVRSEAFF	TGTGCCACCAGCAGAGTCGTTCGGTCCGAAGCTTTCTTT
few	NA	TRBJ2-7	TRBV7-9	CASSSPGQNYEQYF	TGTGCCAGCAGCTCACCGGGACAAAACTACGAGCAGTACTTC
NA	NA	TRBJ2-7	TRBV14	CASSPRTAAYEQYF	TGTGCCAGCAGCCCTAGGACAGCCGCCTACGAGCAGTACTTC
NA	TRBD1	TRBJ2-3	TRBV19	CASSTQGAPDTQYF	TGTGCCAGTAGTACACAGGGGGCCCCAGATACGCAGTATTTT
few	NA	TRBJ2-5	TRBV20-1	CSARDGRAHPETQYF	TGCAGTGCTAGAGATGGCCGGGCTCACCCAGAGACCCAGTACTTC
NA	TRBD1	TRBJ2-5	TRBV20-1	CSARDWDSQETQYF	TGCAGTGCTAGAGATTGGGACAGTCAAGAGACCCAGTACTTC
NA	TRBD1	TRBJ2-2	TRBV25-1	CASSYSRQGASGELFF	TGTGCCAGCAGTTACTCGCGCCAGGGGGCGTCCGGGGAGCTGTTTTTT
many	TRBD1	TRBJ2-7	TRBV7-6	CASSPRTGTGAWEQYF	TGTGCCAGCAGCCCCCGCACCGGGACAGGGGCTTGGGAGCAGTACTTC
NA	NA	TRBJ1-2	TRBV10-2	CASSFSGQNYGYTF	TGTGCCAGCAGTTTTTCCGGACAGAACTATGGCTACACCTTC
NA	NA	TRBJ1-6	TRBV7-9	CASSSRTEINSPLHF	TGTGCCAGCAGTTCTAGGACAGAGATTAATTCACCCCTCCACTTT
many	NA	TRBJ2-6	TRBV4-3	CASSQGVAGANVLTF	TGCGCCAGCAGCCAAGGGGTGGCCGGGGCCAACGTCCTGACTTTC
few	NA	TRBJ2-2	TRBV7-9	CASSPRDGELFF	TGTGCCAGCAGCCCACGGGACGGGGAGCTGTTTTTT
NA	NA	TRBJ1-5	TRBV5-4	CAWSLKYQPQHF	TGTGCCTGGAGTCTCAAGTATCAGCCCCAGCATTTT
many	NA	TRBJ2-2	TRBV7-9	CASSLAGGPTGELFF	TGTGCCAGCAGCTTAGCGGGGGGACCCACCGGGGAGCTGTTTTTT
many	NA	TRBJ1-1	TRBV7-9	CASSLAAGVDTEAFF	TGTGCCAGCAGCTTAGCGGCGGGGGTCGACACTGAAGCTTTCTTT
few	NA	TRBJ2-7	TRBV2	CASSLSGDYGHEQYF	TGTGCCAGCAGCTTGTCGGGGGATTACGGTCACGAGCAGTACTTC